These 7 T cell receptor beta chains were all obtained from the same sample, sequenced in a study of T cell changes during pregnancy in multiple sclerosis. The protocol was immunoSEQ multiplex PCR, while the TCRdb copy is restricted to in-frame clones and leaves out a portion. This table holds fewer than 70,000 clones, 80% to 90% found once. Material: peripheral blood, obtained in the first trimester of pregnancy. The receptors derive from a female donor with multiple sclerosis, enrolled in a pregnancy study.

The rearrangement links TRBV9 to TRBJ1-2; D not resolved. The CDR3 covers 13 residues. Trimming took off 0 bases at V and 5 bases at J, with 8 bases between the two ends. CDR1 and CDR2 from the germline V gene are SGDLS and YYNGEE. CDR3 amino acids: CASSVGVAYGYTF. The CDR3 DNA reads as TGTGCCAGCAGCGTAGGAGTAGCGTATGGCTACACCTTC.

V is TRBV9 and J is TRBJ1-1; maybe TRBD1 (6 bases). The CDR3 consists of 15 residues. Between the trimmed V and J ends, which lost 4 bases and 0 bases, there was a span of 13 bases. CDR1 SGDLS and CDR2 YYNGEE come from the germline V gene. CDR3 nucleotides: TGTGCCAGCAGCCCCCTCCAGGGGTTGAACACTGAAGCTTTCTTT. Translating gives CASSPLQGLNTEAFF.

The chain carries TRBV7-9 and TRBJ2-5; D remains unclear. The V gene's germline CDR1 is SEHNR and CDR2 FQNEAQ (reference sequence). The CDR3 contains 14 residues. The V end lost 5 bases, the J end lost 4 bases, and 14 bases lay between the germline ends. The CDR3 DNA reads TGTGCCAGCAGCGCCCCCCTAGATACAGAGACCCAGTACTTC. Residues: CASSAPLDTETQYF.

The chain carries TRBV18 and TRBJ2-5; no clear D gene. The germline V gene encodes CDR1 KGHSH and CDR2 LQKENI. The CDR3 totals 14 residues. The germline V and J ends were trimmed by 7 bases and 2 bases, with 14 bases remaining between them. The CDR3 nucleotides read TGTGCCAGCTTCACCAGTCAGTCTCAAGAGACCCAGTACTTC. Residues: CASFTSQSQETQYF.

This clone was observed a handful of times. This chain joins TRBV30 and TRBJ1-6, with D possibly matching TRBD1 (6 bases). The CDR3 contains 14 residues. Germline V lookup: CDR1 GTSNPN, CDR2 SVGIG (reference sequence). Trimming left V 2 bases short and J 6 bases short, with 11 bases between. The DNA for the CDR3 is TGTGCCTGGAGTACAGGGTATGTTAATTCACCCCTCCACTTT. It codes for CAWSTGYVNSPLHF.

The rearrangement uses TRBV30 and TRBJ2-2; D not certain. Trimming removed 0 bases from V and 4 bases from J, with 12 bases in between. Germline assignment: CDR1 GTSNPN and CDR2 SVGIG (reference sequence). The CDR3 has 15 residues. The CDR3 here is CAWSVRWPGTGELFF. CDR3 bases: TGTGCCTGGAGTGTACGGTGGCCGGGCACCGGGGAGCTGTTTTTT.

The CDR3 spells CASTGGSGTGELFF. The DNA of the CDR3 is TGCGCCAGCACAGGCGGGAGCGGTACCGGGGAGCTGTTTTTT. The chain combines TRBV5-1 with TRBJ2-2; 7 bases line up with TRBD2. The CDR3 has 14 amino acids. Germline loops: CDR1 SGHRS, CDR2 YFSETQ. Unmatched junction bases numbered 7, after V lost 6 bases and J lost 5 bases. Variable domain in full (rest from reference TRBV5-1 and TRBJ2-2): KAGVTQTPRYLIKTRGQQVTLSCSPISGHRSVSWYQQTPGQGLQFLFEYFSETQRNKGNFPGRFSGRQFSNSRSEMNVSTLELGDSALYLCASTGGSGTGELFFGEGSRLTVL.